What follows are 30 T cell receptor beta chains derived from one specimen sequenced in a study of blood T cell repertoires in COVID-19. The assay was immunoSEQ multiplex PCR, and TCRdb's table has in-frame clones only and misses some. The sample records approximately 98,000 clones, 80% to 90% being singletons. Material: peripheral blood. The receptors stem from a human donor in a cohort sampled during active COVID-19.

The CDR3 DNA is TGTGCCAGCAGCTTCGGGACTAGCGGGGGAGCGGGCCAAGAGACCCAGTACTTC. This translates into CASSFGTSGGAGQETQYF. This chain connects TRBV7-8 to TRBJ2-5, with 14 positions matching TRBD2. V lost 3 bases to trimming and J lost 1 base; unmatched junction nucleotides: 7. CDR1 is SGHVS, CDR2 FQNEAQ, per germline. This CDR3 comprises 18 residues.

This clone was recorded only once. The chain has TRBV11-2 and TRBJ1-3; D is unclear. The V end lost 1 base, the J end lost 3 bases, and 10 bases lay between the germline ends. CDR1 is SGHAT and CDR2 is FQNNGV in the germline V gene. The length of the CDR3 is 15 residues. CDR3 sequence: CASSLVWGVGNTIYF. CDR3 DNA sequence: TGTGCCAGCAGCTTAGTATGGGGAGTTGGAAACACCATATATTTT.

The chain links TRBV27 to TRBJ2-7, with 9 nucleotides matching TRBD2. CDR3 size: 16 residues. The V gene end was trimmed by 3 bases and the J gene end by 0 bases; junction bases not matched to a gene: 6. Germline CDR1 and CDR2: MNHEY and SMNVEV (reference sequence). CDR3 amino acids: CASSLGGGDSSYEQYF. CDR3 nucleotides: TGTGCCAGCAGTTTGGGCGGGGGGGACTCCTCCTACGAGCAGTACTTC.

The chain recombines TRBV19 with TRBJ2-3, with TRBD1 matching 7 bases. Per the germline V gene, CDR1 is LNHDA and CDR2 is SQIVND (reference sequence). The CDR3 runs 16 residues. Trimming at V came to 1 base and at J to 4 bases, leaving 8 bases not matched to a gene. The CDR3 DNA reads TGTGCCAGTAGTATAGGGATCGACAGGGCTGCAGATACGCAGTATTTT. This translates into CASSIGIDRAADTQYF.

The chain combines TRBV3-1 (or the pseudogene TRBV3-2) with TRBJ2-3, with 10 nucleotides matching TRBD2. The CDR3 contains 17 residues. The J segment lost 4 bases and the V segment lost 4 bases, leaving 11 bases of the junction unmatched. Germline CDR1 and CDR2: LGHDT and YNNKEL (reference sequence). The CDR3 spells CASSRGYLAGVPDTQYF. The CDR3 DNA follows: TGTGCCAGCAGCCGCGGGTACCTAGCGGGAGTCCCAGATACGCAGTATTTT.

The J gene is TRBJ2-7, the V gene TRBV5-4; 8 bases line up with TRBD1. Germline V CDR1 and CDR2: SGHNT, YYREEE (reference sequence). This CDR3 spans 12 amino acids. V shed 4 bases, J shed 6 bases, and the junction held 3 bases outside the gene matches. The CDR3 nucleotides read TGTGCCAGCAGCCGGGACAGGCTCGAGCAGTACTTC. Its protein is CASSRDRLEQYF.

CDR3 DNA sequence: TGCAGTGCTAGAGACGGGAGGACGCAGTATTTT. Translation gives CSARDGRTQYF. The chain has TRBV20-1 and TRBJ2-3, with 7 bases matching TRBD2. The CDR3 contains 11 residues. V lost 0 bases, J lost 9 bases, and 0 bases stayed unmatched. The germline gives CDR1 DFQATT, CDR2 SNEGSKA (reference sequence).

J is TRBJ1-2 and V is TRBV7-8, with 10 bases lining up with TRBD1. Per the germline V gene, CDR1 is SGHVS and CDR2 is FQNEAQ. V was pared by 0 bases and J by 8 bases, with 6 bases of the junction left unmatched. This CDR3 is 15 amino acids long. The CDR3 loop is CASSLALGQGLGYTF. The CDR3 coding sequence is TGTGCCAGCAGCTTAGCTCTGGGACAGGGGCTGGGCTACACCTTC.

V usage is TRBV7-2 and J usage is TRBJ2-1; perhaps TRBD2 as D (6 bases). V was trimmed by 2 bases and J by 4 bases, leaving 12 bases between them. The germline V gene has CDR1 SGHTA and CDR2 FQGNSA. The CDR3 contains 15 residues. The CDR3 DNA reads as TGTGCCAGCAGCTTAACGGGAGTAGCTTACAATGAGCAGTTCTTC. Encoded protein: CASSLTGVAYNEQFF. Filled out from reference TRBV7-2 and TRBJ2-1, the complete variable domain reads GAGVSQSPSNKVTEKGKDVELRCDPISGHTALYWYRQSLGQGLEFLIYFQGNSAPDKSGLPSDRFSAERTGGSVSTLTIQRTQQEDSAVYLCASSLTGVAYNEQFFGPGTRLTVL.

The gene calls are TRBV9 and TRBJ2-5; 8 bases are shared with TRBD1. With V trimmed by 0 bases and J by 3 bases, 1 base remained unmatched. Germline V gene data show CDR1 as SGDLS and CDR2 as YYNGEE. This CDR3 has 14 residues. CDR3 protein: CASSVGGQEETQYF. The CDR3 nucleotides are TGTGCCAGCAGCGTAGGGGGACAGGAAGAGACCCAGTACTTC.

J is TRBJ2-7 and V is TRBV19; D possibly corresponds to TRBD2 (5 bases). The CDR3 is 11 amino acids. CDR1 and CDR2 from the germline V gene are LNHDA and SQIVND (reference sequence). V was clipped by 11 bases and J by 2 bases, with 10 bases between them. CDR3 coding DNA: TGTGCCTCGGGATTTCCCTACGAGCAGTACTTC. It translates to CASGFPYEQYF.

The chain employs TRBV19 and TRBJ2-5, with D perhaps matching TRBD2 (6 bases). Trimming removed 8 bases at V and 4 bases at J, with 11 bases between. The CDR3 has 12 residues. CDR1 and CDR2 (germline): LNHDA, SQIVND (reference sequence). The CDR3 loop reads CASSQEGETQYF. In DNA form, the CDR3 reads TGTGCCAGTTCGCAGGAGGGAGAGACCCAGTACTTC.

The J gene is TRBJ1-2, the V gene TRBV5-1; 10 bases line up with TRBD1. The CDR3 is 13 amino acids. The V gene's germline CDR1 is SGHRS and CDR2 YFSETQ. V trimming: 4 bases; J trimming: 5 bases; junction bases outside the gene matches: 2. CDR3 amino acids: CASSGTGAYGYTF. CDR3 DNA: TGCGCCAGCAGCGGGACAGGGGCTTATGGCTACACCTTC.

This clone was counted many times. The chain employs TRBV27 and TRBJ2-2; TRBD1 matches at 7 bases. The V gene's germline CDR1 is MNHEY and CDR2 SMNVEV (reference sequence). CDR3 size: 14 residues. Trimming took 3 bases from V and 4 from J; bases not matched to a gene: 2. The CDR3 coding sequence is TGTGCCAGCAGTTTTCGGACAGGCACCGGGGAGCTGTTTTTT. This translates into CASSFRTGTGELFF.

Note on this clone: Sequence at one end of the junction differs from germline and may be a read error. The chain employs TRBV6-1 and TRBJ1-5; 7 bases line up with TRBD1. The CDR3 is 13 amino acids. CDR1 and CDR2 from the germline V gene are MNHNS and SASEGT. This chain's CDR3 is CASSDGDSWESLF. The CDR3 DNA reads as TGTGCCAGCAGTGATGGGGACAGCTGGGAATCTCTCTTT.

CDR3 nucleotide sequence: TGTGCCAGCAGTTTAAACGGGGAAAAACTGTTTTTT. Encoded protein: CASSLNGEKLFF. The chain uses TRBV28 and TRBJ1-4; D remains ambiguous. The V gene's germline CDR1 is MDHEN and CDR2 SYDVKM. The CDR3 extends over 12 amino acids. V gave up 2 bases and J gave up 8 bases, with 6 bases separating them.

V is TRBV7-9 and J is TRBJ2-2; possible D gene TRBD1, 6 bases. Trimming took 2 bases from V and 1 from J, leaving 11 bases between them. The length of the CDR3 is 16 residues. The germline V gene has CDR1 SEHNR and CDR2 FQNEAQ (reference sequence). The CDR3 loop reads CASSLKGQLNTGELFF. In nucleotides, the CDR3 is TGTGCCAGCAGCTTAAAAGGACAGCTGAACACCGGGGAGCTGTTTTTT.

The chain combines TRBV18 with TRBJ2-1; 9 nucleotides align to TRBD2. The CDR3 is made up of 16 amino acids. Germline values: CDR1 KGHSH, CDR2 LQKENI. The V gene end was trimmed by 3 bases and the J gene end by 4 bases; junction bases not matched to a gene: 7. Here the CDR3 reads CASSPRASGEYNEQFF. CDR3 in DNA: TGTGCCAGCTCACCTAGGGCTAGCGGGGAGTACAATGAGCAGTTCTTC.

The chain combines TRBV28 with TRBJ1-1; D might be TRBD1 (6 bases). Germline V gene data show CDR1 as MDHEN and CDR2 as SYDVKM. The V gene lost 4 bases and the J gene lost 1 base, with 13 bases spanning the gap. This CDR3 is 15 amino acids long. As DNA, the CDR3 is TGTGCCAGCAGTTCCGCTACAGGGAGGAACACTGAAGCTTTCTTT. This codes for CASSSATGRNTEAFF.

The chain links TRBV6-6 to TRBJ2-1, with D perhaps TRBD2 (6 bases). The germline V gene has CDR1 MNHNY and CDR2 SVGAGI (reference sequence). There are 14 residues in the CDR3. The V end was cut by 6 bases, the J end by 9 bases, with 18 bases between. Here the CDR3 reads CASSWGGERFEQFF. The CDR3 DNA reads as TGTGCCAGCAGCTGGGGCGGGGAGAGGTTTGAGCAGTTCTTC.

This clone was counted between two and nine times. V and J are TRBV7-2 and TRBJ2-7, with 11 bases that match TRBD2. This CDR3 contains 14 residues. Germline lookup yields CDR1 SGHTA and CDR2 FQGNSA. The J segment lost 3 bases and the V segment lost 5 bases, leaving 3 bases of the junction unmatched. The CDR3 DNA follows: TGTGCCAGCAGCGGCGGGACTAGCGGCTACGAGCAGTACTTC. It is translated as CASSGGTSGYEQYF.

The J gene is TRBJ1-1, the V gene TRBV7-6, with 7 bases fitting TRBD1. Germline V lookup: CDR1 SGHVS, CDR2 FNYEAQ. The CDR3 is 16 amino acids. With V trimmed by 2 bases and J by 4 bases, 10 bases remained unmatched. CDR3 residues: CASSLTYRQGGTEAFF. The CDR3 region has the DNA TGTGCCAGCAGCTTAACTTATCGACAGGGCGGCACTGAAGCTTTCTTT.

V gene TRBV6-5 combines with J gene TRBJ1-5; TRBD1 might be the D (6 bases). The CDR3 totals 14 residues. Between the trimmed V and J ends, which lost 8 bases and 7 bases, there was a span of 18 bases. Germline V gene sequence: CDR1 MNHEY, CDR2 SVGAGI. The DNA of the CDR3 is TGTGCCAGCGGGGGGAGGGGGGACAAGCAGCCCCAGCATTTT. Its protein is CASGGRGDKQPQHF.

The gene calls are TRBV5-6 and TRBJ2-5; the match to TRBD2 covers 12 bases. The CDR3 runs to 15 residues. Trimming cost V 2 bases and J 2 bases; bases outside gene matches: 1. Germline V gene data show CDR1 as SGHDT and CDR2 as YYEEEE. The CDR3 sequence: CASSLGTSGQETQYF. CDR3 bases: TGTGCCAGCAGCTTAGGGACTAGCGGGCAAGAGACCCAGTACTTC.

The chain recombines TRBV28 with TRBJ1-4; D may be TRBD1 (6 bases). The CDR3 contains 14 residues. Trimming removed 2 bases from V and 10 bases from J, with 14 bases in between. The germline CDR1 and CDR2 sequences are MDHEN and SYDVKM. CDR3 sequence (DNA): TGTGCCAGCAGTTTAGGGGGGGGGCAGCGAAAACTGTTTTTT. Translating it yields CASSLGGGQRKLFF.

The J gene is TRBJ2-7, the V gene TRBV28; 7 nucleotides line up with TRBD2. V was pared by 6 bases and J by 6 bases, with 17 bases of the junction left unmatched. The CDR3 runs 16 residues. The germline V gene encodes CDR1 MDHEN and CDR2 SYDVKM. For the CDR3, the DNA is TGTGCCAGCAGAAATGGGTCCGGGAGGCGTGGGGGCGAGCAGTACTTC. Its translation is CASRNGSGRRGGEQYF.

The chain uses TRBV5-1 and TRBJ2-5, with TRBD1 identical over 9 bases. V lost 4 bases to trimming and J lost 3 bases; unmatched junction nucleotides: 1. The CDR3 length is 13 residues. Per germline, CDR1 SGHRS and CDR2 YFSETQ. CDR3 DNA sequence: TGCGCCAGCAGCCGGGACAGGGAAGAGACCCAGTACTTC. This gives the protein CASSRDREETQYF.

Ten or more counts support this clone. The chain uses TRBV4-1 and TRBJ1-5; weak D call: TRBD1 (5 bases). The CDR3 is made up of 17 amino acids. The ends were cut back, 4 bases at V and 12 bases at J, with 28 bases in the middle. Germline assignment: CDR1 MGHRA and CDR2 YSYEKL. This chain's CDR3 is CASSPGLRGGVSVLQHF. CDR3 in DNA: TGCGCCAGCAGCCCGGGGTTGCGTGGGGGGGTCTCGGTTCTCCAGCATTTT.

CDR3 in amino acids: CASSVDDRRPNYGYTF. The CDR3 coding sequence is TGTGCCAGCAGTGTCGACGACCGGAGGCCGAACTATGGCTACACCTTC. This chain uses TRBV6-1 with TRBJ1-2; no clear D. Germline loops: CDR1 MNHNS, CDR2 SASEGT. The V end lost 4 bases, the J end lost 2 bases, and 17 bases lay between the germline ends. The CDR3 is 16 amino acids.

This sequence joins TRBV9 and TRBJ2-7; TRBD2 is a possible D gene (5 bases). The V end was cut by 4 bases, the J end by 2 bases, with 7 bases between. CDR1 and CDR2 (germline): SGDLS, YYNGEE. This CDR3 comprises 12 residues. The CDR3 DNA follows: TGTGCCAGCAGCCCCGGGACCTACGAGCAGTACTTC. Encoded protein: CASSPGTYEQYF.